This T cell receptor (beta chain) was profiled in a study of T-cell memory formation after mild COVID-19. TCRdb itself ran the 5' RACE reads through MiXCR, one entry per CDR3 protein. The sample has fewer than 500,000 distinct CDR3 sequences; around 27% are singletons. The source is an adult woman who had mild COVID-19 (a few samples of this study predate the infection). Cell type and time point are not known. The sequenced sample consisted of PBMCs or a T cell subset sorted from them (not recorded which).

DNA for the CDR3: TGTGCCAGTAGTATGGGTGCCAGGGTTAATGGCTACACCTTC. Protein product: CASSMGARVNGYTF. The chain links TRBV19 to TRBJ1-2; D is perhaps TRBD1 (5 bases). Germline-derived CDR1 and CDR2 are LNHDA and SQIVND (reference sequence). Trimming removed 3 bases at V and 6 bases at J, with 14 bases between. This CDR3 comprises 14 residues.